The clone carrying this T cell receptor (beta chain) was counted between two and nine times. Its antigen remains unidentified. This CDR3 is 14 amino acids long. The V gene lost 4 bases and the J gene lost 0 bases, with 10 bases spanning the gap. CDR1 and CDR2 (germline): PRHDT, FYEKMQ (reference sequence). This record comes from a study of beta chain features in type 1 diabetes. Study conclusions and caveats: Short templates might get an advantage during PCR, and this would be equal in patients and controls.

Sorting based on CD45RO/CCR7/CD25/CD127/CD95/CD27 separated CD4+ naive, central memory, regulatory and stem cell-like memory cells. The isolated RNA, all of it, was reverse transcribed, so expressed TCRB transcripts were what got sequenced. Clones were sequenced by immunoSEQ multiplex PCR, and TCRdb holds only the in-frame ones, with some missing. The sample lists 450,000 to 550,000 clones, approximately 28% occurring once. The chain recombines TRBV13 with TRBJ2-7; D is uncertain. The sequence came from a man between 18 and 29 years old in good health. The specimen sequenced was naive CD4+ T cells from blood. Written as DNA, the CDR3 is TGTGCCAGCAGCTCCCCCCGGCACTCCTACGAGCAGTACTTC. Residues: CASSSPRHSYEQYF.